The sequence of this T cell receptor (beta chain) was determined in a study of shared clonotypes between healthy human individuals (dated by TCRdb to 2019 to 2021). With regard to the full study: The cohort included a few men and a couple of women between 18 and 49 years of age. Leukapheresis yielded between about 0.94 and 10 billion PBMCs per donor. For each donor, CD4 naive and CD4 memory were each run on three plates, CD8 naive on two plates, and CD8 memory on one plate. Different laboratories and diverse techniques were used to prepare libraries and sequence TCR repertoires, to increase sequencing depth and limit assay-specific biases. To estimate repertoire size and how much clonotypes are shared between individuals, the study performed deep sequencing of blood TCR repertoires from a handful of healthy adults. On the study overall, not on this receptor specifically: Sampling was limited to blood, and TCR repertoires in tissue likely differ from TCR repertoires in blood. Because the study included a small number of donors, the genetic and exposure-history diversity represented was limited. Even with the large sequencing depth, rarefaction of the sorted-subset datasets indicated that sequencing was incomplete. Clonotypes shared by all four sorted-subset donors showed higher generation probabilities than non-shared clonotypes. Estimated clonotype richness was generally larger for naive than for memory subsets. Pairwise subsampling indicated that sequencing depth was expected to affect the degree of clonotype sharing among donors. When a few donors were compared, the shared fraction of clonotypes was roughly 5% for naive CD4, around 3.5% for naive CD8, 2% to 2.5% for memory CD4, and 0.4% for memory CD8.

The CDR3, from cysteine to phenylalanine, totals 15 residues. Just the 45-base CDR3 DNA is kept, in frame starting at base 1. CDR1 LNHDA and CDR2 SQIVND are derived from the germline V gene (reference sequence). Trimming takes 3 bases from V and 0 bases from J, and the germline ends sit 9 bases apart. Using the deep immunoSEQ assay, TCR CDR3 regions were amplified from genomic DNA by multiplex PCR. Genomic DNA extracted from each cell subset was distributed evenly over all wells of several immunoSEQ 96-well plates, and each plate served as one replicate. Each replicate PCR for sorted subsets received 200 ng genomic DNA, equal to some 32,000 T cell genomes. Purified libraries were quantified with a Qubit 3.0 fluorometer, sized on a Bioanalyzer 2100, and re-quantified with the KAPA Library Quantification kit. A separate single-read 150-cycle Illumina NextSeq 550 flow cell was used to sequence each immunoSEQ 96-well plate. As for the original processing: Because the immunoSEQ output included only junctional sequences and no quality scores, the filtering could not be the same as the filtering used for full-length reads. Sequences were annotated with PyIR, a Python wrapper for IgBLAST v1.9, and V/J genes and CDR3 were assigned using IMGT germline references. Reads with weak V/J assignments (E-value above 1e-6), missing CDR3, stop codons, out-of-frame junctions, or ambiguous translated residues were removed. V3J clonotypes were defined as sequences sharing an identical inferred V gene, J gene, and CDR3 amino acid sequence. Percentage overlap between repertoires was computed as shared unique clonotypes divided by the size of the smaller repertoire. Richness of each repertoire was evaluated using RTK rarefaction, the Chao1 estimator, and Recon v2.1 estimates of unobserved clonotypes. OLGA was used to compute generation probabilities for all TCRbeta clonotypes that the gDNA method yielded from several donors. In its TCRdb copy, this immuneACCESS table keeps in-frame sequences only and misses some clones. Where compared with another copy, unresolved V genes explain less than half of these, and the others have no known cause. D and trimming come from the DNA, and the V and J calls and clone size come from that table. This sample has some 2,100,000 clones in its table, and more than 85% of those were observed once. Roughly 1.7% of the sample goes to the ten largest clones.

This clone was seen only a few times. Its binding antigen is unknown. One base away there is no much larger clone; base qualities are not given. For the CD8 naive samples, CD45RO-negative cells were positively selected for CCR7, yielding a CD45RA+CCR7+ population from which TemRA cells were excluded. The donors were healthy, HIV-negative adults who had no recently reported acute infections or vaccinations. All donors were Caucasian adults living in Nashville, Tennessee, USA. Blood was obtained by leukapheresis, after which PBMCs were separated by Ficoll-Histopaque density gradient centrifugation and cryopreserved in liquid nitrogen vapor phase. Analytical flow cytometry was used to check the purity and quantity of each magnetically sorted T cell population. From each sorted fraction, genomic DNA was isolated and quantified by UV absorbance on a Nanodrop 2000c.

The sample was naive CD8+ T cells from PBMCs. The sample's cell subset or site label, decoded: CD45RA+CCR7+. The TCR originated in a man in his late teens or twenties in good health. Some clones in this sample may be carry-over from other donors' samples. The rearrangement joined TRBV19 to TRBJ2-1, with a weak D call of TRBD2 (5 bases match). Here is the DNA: TGTGCCAGTAGTATTGACTACCCCTCCTACAATGAGCAGTTCTTC. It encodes CASSIDYPSYNEQFF. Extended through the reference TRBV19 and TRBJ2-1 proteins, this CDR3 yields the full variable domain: DGGITQSPKYLFRKEGQNVTLSCEQNLNHDAMYWYRQDPGQGLRLIYYSQIVNDFQKGDIAEGYSVSREKKESFPLTVTSAQKNPTAFYLCASSIDYPSYNEQFFGPGTRLTVL.